This section outlines one TCR beta chain sequence together with its context. No antigen is known for it. Isolation per sample recovered at least 6 million PBMCs. At least 6 micrograms of total RNA were extracted per sample. The data were taken from a study of blood T cells in healthy people across ages. Whole-study results and caveats: Samples with more naive T cells showed higher observed beta diversity. With age, beta diversity per million T cells declined roughly linearly, significantly by approximately 40.

The germline V and J ends were trimmed by 1 base and 5 bases, with 18 bases remaining between them. Germline V gives CDR1 DFQATT, CDR2 SNEGSKA (reference sequence). The CDR3 totals 16 residues. Alongside a J-beta primer mix, a sample-barcoded 5' primer served in a second PCR lasting about 7 to 11 cycles. TCRdb reanalysed the 5' RACE reads using MiXCR and keeps one entry per CDR3 protein. The sample carries about 1,500,000 distinct CDR3 sequences, about 28% recorded once. The sample comprised blood. The receptor comes from a woman aged 30 to 39 in good health. This chain links TRBV20-1 with TRBJ1-5; D is perhaps TRBD1 (5 bases). This CDR3 is CSARAPPSKQDQPQHF. CDR3 in DNA: TGCAGTGCTAGAGCCCCCCCGAGCAAACAGGATCAGCCCCAGCATTTT.